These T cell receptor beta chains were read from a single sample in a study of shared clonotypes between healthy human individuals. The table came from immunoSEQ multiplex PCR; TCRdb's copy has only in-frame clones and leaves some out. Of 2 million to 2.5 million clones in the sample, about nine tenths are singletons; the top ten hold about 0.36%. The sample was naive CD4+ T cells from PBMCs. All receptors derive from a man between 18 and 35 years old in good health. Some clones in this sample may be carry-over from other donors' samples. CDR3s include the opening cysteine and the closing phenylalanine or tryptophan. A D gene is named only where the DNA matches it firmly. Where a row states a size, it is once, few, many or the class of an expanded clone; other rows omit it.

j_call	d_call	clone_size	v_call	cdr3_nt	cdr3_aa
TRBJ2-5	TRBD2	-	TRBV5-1	TGCGCCAGCAGCACCGGGGGAGGGCTGGGGCAAGAGACCCAGTACTTC	CASSTGGGLGQETQYF
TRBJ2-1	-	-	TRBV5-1	TGCGCCAGCAGCTTGGCCGGGTCGGGGTCCAATGAGCAGTTCTTC	CASSLAGSGSNEQFF
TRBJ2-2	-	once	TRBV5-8	TGTGCCAGCAGCTTGGACGTTGGCTGGGCCGGGGAGCTGTTTTTT	CASSLDVGWAGELFF
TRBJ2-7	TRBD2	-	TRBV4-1	TGCGCCAGCAGCCAAAATCCCGGGACTAGCGGATACGAGCAGTACTTC	CASSQNPGTSGYEQYF
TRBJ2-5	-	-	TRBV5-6	TGTGCCAGCAGCTTGGCCCGCAGGGGTAATATGGAGACCCAGTACTTC	CASSLARRGNMETQYF
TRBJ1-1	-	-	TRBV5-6	TGTGCCAGCAGCTCCAAAGGCCTCAGGGAGAACACTGAAGCTTTCTTT	CASSSKGLRENTEAFF
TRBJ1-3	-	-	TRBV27	TGTGCCAGCAGCCGGGTTGGCCCGGTCTCTGGAAACACCATATATTTT	CASSRVGPVSGNTIYF
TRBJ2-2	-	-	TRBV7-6	TGTGCCAGCAGCTTAAGGCAGGGCTTCACCGGGGAGCTGTTTTTT	CASSLRQGFTGELFF
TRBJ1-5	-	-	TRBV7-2	TGTGCCAGCAGCTTACTTCCGAATAGCAATCAGCCCCAGCATTTT	CASSLLPNSNQPQHF
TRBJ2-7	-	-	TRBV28	TGTGCCAGCAGTTTCCCGTACTACGAGCAGTACTTC	CASSFPYYEQYF
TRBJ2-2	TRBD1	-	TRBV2	TGTGCCAGCAGTGACAACAGGGGTCACCCCGGGGAGCTGTTTTTT	CASSDNRGHPGELFF
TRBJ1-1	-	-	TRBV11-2	TGTGCCAGCACCACGAACCGGGGTATCGAAGCTTTCTTT	CASTTNRGIEAFF
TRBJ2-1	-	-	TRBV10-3	TGTGCCATCAGTGATTTAGCAAATGAGCAGTTCTTC	CAISDLANEQFF
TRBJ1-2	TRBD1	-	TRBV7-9	TGTGCCAGCAGCTTAGGGACAGGGTATGGCTACACCTTC	CASSLGTGYGYTF
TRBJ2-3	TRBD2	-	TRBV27	TGTGCCAGCAGTTTACGACGACTAGCGGGACCTTCATTTACTAGCACAGATACGCAGTATTTT	CASSLRRLAGPSFTSTDTQYF
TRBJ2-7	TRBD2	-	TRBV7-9	TGTGCCAGCAGCCGTCGGGAGGTCTATCCCTACGAGCAGTACTTC	CASSRREVYPYEQYF
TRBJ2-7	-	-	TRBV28	TGTGCCAGCAGTCTCCGGGCCGATTTCTACGAGCAGTACTTC	CASSLRADFYEQYF
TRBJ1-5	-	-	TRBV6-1	TGTGCCAGCAGACTGACTCTCGGCAACAATCAGCCCCAGCATTTT	CASRLTLGNNQPQHF
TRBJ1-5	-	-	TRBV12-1	TGTGCCAGCAGCTTTCCAGGGACAGGGGACTGCAATCAGCCCCAGCATTTT	CASSFPGTGDCNQPQHF
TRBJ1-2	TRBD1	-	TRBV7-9	TGTGCCAGCAGCCCTACGGCCGGGACAGGGAGTTTAAATGACTATGGCTACACCTTC	CASSPTAGTGSLNDYGYTF
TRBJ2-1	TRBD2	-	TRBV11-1	TGTGCCAGCAGCTTAGGGGGGACTAGCGGAGTTGGGAAGTTCTTC	CASSLGGTSGVGKFF
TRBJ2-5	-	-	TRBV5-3	TGTGCCAGAAGCTTGGTCCCTAGTGCCCCAGAGACCCAGTACTTC	CARSLVPSAPETQYF
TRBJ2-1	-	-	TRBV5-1	TGCGCCAGCAGCCAAACTTCCGGGACATACAATGAGCAGTTCTTC	CASSQTSGTYNEQFF
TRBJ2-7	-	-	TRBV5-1	TGCGCCAGCAGCTTGTACGGCGACAGGAGTGTCGAGCAGTACTTC	CASSLYGDRSVEQYF
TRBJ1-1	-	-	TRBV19	TGTGCCAGTAGTAAAATATACGGGGACACTGAAGCTTTCTTT	CASSKIYGDTEAFF
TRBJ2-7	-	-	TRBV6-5	TGTGCCAGCAGTTACGCCGGGGCGCAGATTTACGAGCAGTACTTC	CASSYAGAQIYEQYF
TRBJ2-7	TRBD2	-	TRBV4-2	TGTGCCAGCAGTTACAGCGGGAGAGCGTCCTACGAGCAGTACTTC	CASSYSGRASYEQYF
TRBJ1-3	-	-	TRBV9	TGTGCCAGCAGCGTAGGACAGCCTGGAAACACCATATATTTT	CASSVGQPGNTIYF
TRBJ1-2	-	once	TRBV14	TGTGCCAGCAGCCAAGGAGGGACTGGGCAGGGGTATGGCTACACCTTC	CASSQGGTGQGYGYTF
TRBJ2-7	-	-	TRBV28	TGTGCCAGCAGTCCGGTCTCGATAAGAAAGTCGTACTCCTACGAGCAGTACTTC	CASSPVSIRKSYSYEQYF
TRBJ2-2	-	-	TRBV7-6	TGTGCCAGCAGCCCACAGCACGGGTACGGGGAGCTGTTTTTT	CASSPQHGYGELFF
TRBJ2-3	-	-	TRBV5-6	TGTGCCAGCAGCTTCCGGGACTCCAAAGATACGCAGTATTTT	CASSFRDSKDTQYF